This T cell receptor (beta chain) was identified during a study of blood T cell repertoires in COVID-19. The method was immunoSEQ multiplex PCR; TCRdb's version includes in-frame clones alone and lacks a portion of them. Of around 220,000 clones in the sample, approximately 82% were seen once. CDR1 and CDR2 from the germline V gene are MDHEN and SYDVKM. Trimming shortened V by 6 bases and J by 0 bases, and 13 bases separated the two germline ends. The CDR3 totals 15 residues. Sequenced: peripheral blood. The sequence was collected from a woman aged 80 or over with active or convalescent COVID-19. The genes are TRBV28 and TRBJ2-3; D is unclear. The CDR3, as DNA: TGTGCCAGCAGACCCACCTCTACTAGCACAGATACGCAGTATTTT. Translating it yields CASRPTSTSTDTQYF.